This T cell receptor beta chain was sequenced in a study of radiation and T cells in renal cell carcinoma. Findings and caveats of the study: Compared with controls, irradiated tumors had more, larger dominant CDR3 motifs. Top 100 clonotypes averaged about 50% in irradiated versus around 45% in nephrectomy-only tumors.

Treatment given: treatment-naive control, cytoreductive nephrectomy. Controls were unirradiated tumors from treatment-naive cytoreductive nephrectomy patients. Clear cell pathology was present in this patient's renal cell carcinoma. The germline V gene has CDR1 SGHTS and CDR2 YDEGEE. There are 15 residues in the CDR3. With 1 base removed from V and 1 base from J, the gap between germline ends came to 9 bases. This clone has more than one count but fewer than ten. Its antigen is unknown. Clones were read by immunoSEQ multiplex PCR, and TCRdb kept only the in-frame ones, dropping some. The table shows some 25,000 clones, with 58% occurring only once.

The origin of this receptor is a man between 35 and 55 years old with renal cell carcinoma. The sequencing used tumor tissue, collected from a patient whose treatment was nephrectomy without radiotherapy. The rearrangement joins TRBV5-8 to TRBJ1-5, with D possibly being TRBD1 (5 bases). The DNA for the CDR3 is TGTGCCAGCAGCTTGTTCCGGGGGAGCAATCAGCCCCAGCATTTT. Its protein product is CASSLFRGSNQPQHF.